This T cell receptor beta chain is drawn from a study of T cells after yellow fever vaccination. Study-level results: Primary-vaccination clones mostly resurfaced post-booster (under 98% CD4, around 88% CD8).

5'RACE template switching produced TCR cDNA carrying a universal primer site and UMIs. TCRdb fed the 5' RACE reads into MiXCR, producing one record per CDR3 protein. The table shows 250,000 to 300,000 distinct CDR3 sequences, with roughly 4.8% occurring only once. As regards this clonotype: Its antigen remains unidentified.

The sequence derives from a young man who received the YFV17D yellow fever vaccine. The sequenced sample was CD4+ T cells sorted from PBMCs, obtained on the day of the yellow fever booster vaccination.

The CDR3 nucleotides read TGTGCCTGGAGTGTATTAGCCAGACTAGCGGTGGCCGGGGAGCTGTTTTTT. Amino acids: CAWSVLARLAVAGELFF. The chain couples TRBV30 to TRBJ2-2; 9 bases are a match to TRBD2. Losses at the gene ends were 0 bases for V and 6 bases for J; bases not matched to a gene: 11. The CDR3 length is 17 residues. Germline V gene sequence: CDR1 GTSNPN, CDR2 SVGIG (reference sequence).